This is a list of T cell receptor beta chains from one sample in a study of T cell responses to AZD1222 COVID-19 vaccine. Here immunoSEQ multiplex PCR was the method, and the copy in TCRdb shows in-frame clones only, minus some. The table lists about 200,000 clones, roughly 92% of them singletons, with approximately 1% in the top ten. The source material was peripheral blood, sampled 28 days after the second AZD1222 dose. Receptor source: an adult who received the AZD1222 COVID-19 vaccine. CDR3s include the opening cysteine and the closing phenylalanine or tryptophan. The D gene is left open where the match is weak.

d_call,v_call,j_call,cdr3_aa,cdr3_nt
TRBD2,TRBV7-2,TRBJ2-5,CASSPKAGVQETQYF,TGTGCCAGCAGCCCTAAGGCGGGGGTGCAAGAGACCCAGTACTTC
-,TRBV18,TRBJ1-5,CASSPRSGEQPQHF,TGTGCCAGCTCACCACGGTCGGGGGAGCAGCCCCAGCATTTT
-,TRBV9,TRBJ1-2,CASSGPQYGYTF,TGTGCCAGCAGCGGGCCGCAGTATGGCTACACCTTC
TRBD1,TRBV10-3,TRBJ1-2,CAISESGTGPYGYTF,TGTGCCATCAGTGAGTCGGGGACAGGGCCCTATGGCTACACCTTC
-,TRBV4-3,TRBJ1-1,CASSQVGRRSTEAFF,TGCGCCAGCAGCCAAGTGGGGCGACGGAGCACTGAAGCTTTCTTT
-,TRBV27,TRBJ1-5,CASSYGDSNQPQHF,TGTGCCAGCAGCTACGGTGATAGCAATCAGCCCCAGCATTTT
TRBD1,TRBV11-3,TRBJ2-5,CASSSGQGSQETQYF,TGTGCCAGCAGCTCGGGACAGGGGAGCCAAGAGACCCAGTACTTC
TRBD2,TRBV11-3,TRBJ2-7,CASSLRTTSGEYEQYF,TGTGCCAGCAGCTTGCGTACGACTAGCGGGGAGTACGAGCAGTACTTC
TRBD1,TRBV6-5,TRBJ1-1,CASSGWDRETEAFF,TGTGCCAGCAGCGGATGGGACAGAGAAACTGAAGCTTTCTTT
TRBD1,TRBV5-5,TRBJ1-1,CASSLRQGGEAFF,TGTGCCAGCAGCTTGCGTCAAGGGGGCGAAGCTTTCTTT
-,TRBV3-1/TRBV3-2,TRBJ1-1,CASTPGGGRGFTEAFF,TGTGCCAGCACCCCTGGGGGGGGAAGGGGATTCACTGAAGCTTTCTTT
-,TRBV7-9,TRBJ1-2,CASSPGGGYGYTF,TGTGCCAGCAGCCCCGGAGGGGGCTATGGCTACACCTTC
TRBD2,TRBV19,TRBJ2-3,CASSSLSGGAGDTQYF,TGTGCCAGTAGCTCCCTTAGCGGGGGGGCCGGAGATACGCAGTATTTT
-,TRBV6-5,TRBJ1-6,CASRTDGYSPLHF,TGTGCCAGCAGGACGGACGGGTACTCACCCCTCCACTTT
-,TRBV19,TRBJ1-5,CASSPYSGTRSNQPQHF,TGTGCCAGTAGTCCCTACTCCGGGACACGAAGCAATCAGCCCCAGCATTTT
-,TRBV11-2,TRBJ2-7,CASSLDIRQGRSYEQYF,TGTGCCAGCAGCTTAGATATCCGGCAGGGACGCTCCTACGAGCAGTACTTC